These 32 T cell receptor beta chains share one sample of origin, sequenced in a study of blood T cells in healthy people across ages. Through a sample-barcoded 5' primer and a J-beta primer mix, a second PCR was run for roughly 7 to 12 cycles. TCRdb reprocessed the 5' RACE reads with MiXCR, giving one entry per CDR3 protein. The sample gives 1 million to 1.2 million distinct CDR3 sequences, roughly two fifths of which show up once; about 12% is in the top ten. The sequenced sample consisted of blood. These receptors came from a man between 18 and 35 years old in good health.

There are a few counts of this clonotype. The genes are TRBV3-1 and TRBJ1-5, with D unresolved. Trimming took 8 bases from V and 3 from J, leaving 14 bases between them. Looked up from germline, CDR1 is LGHDT and CDR2 is YNNKEL (reference sequence). This CDR3 is 14 amino acids long. The CDR3 nucleotides read TGTGCCAGCGGTTCCACGGTAAACAATCAGCCCCAGCATTTT. Translating gives CASGSTVNNQPQHF.

J is TRBJ1-5 and V is TRBV16; possibly TRBD1 for D (5 bases). Germline lookup yields CDR1 KGHSY and CDR2 FQNENV. The CDR3 loop spans 16 amino acids. The V gene lost 3 bases and the J gene lost 2 bases, with 14 bases spanning the gap. The CDR3 is CASSQGWDGRNQPQHF. The CDR3 DNA reads TGTGCCAGCAGCCAGGGGTGGGACGGACGCAATCAGCCCCAGCATTTT.

There are a few counts of this clonotype. The chain links TRBV20-1 to TRBJ1-5; D is ambiguous. The CDR3 has 15 amino acids. Trimming shortened V by 5 bases and J by 3 bases, and 17 bases separated the two germline ends. Germline assignment: CDR1 DFQATT and CDR2 SNEGSKA (reference sequence). Here the CDR3 reads CSAVPVPADNQPQHF. The CDR3 DNA reads TGCAGTGCTGTACCCGTACCAGCAGACAATCAGCCCCAGCATTTT.

The J gene is TRBJ2-2, the V gene TRBV7-6; D not resolved. The V end was cut by 2 bases, the J end by 6 bases, with 7 bases between. Per germline, CDR1 SGHVS and CDR2 FNYEAQ. The CDR3 runs to 13 residues. The chain's CDR3 is CASSLSTPGELFF. CDR3 in DNA: TGTGCCAGCAGCTTATCCACGCCCGGGGAGCTGTTTTTT.

This clonotype was found a few times. The genes are TRBV20-1 and TRBJ2-3, with D perhaps TRBD1 (6 bases). The V and J ends lost 6 bases and 6 bases respectively, with 16 bases between them. CDR1 is DFQATT, CDR2 SNEGSKA, per germline (reference sequence). CDR3 length: 13 amino acids. The CDR3 loop reads CSAIPRGADTQYF. The DNA of the CDR3 is TGCAGTGCCATCCCCAGGGGTGCGGATACGCAGTATTTT.

This clonotype was counted between two and nine times. The chain has TRBV20-1 and TRBJ1-2, with unresolved D. Germline assignment: CDR1 DFQATT and CDR2 SNEGSKA (reference sequence). CDR3 length equals 13 residues. Trimming left V 3 bases short and J 4 bases short, with 12 bases between. This CDR3 reads CSASSRSSYGYTF. CDR3 nucleotides: TGCAGTGCTAGCAGCCGTTCCAGCTATGGCTACACCTTC.

The V and J genes are TRBV20-1 and TRBJ1-6; no clear D. CDR1 DFQATT and CDR2 SNEGSKA come from the germline V gene (reference sequence). Trimming pared 0 bases from V and 3 bases from J, leaving 12 bases between. This CDR3 region has 16 residues. The CDR3, as DNA: TGCAGTGCTAGAGATCTCCACGGAAGCTATAATTCACCCCTCCACTTT. It translates to CSARDLHGSYNSPLHF.

This clonotype was seen a few times. This chain links TRBV12-5 with TRBJ2-7, with D maybe TRBD1 (6 bases). The CDR3 runs to 15 residues. In germline, CDR1 is LGHNT, CDR2 FRNRAP. V was shortened by 2 bases and J by 3 bases, with 14 bases between the two germline ends. The CDR3 DNA follows: TGTGCTAGTGGTTTGCACAGGGTTATGGACTACGAGCAGTACTTC. Translation: CASGLHRVMDYEQYF.

This sequence joins TRBV20-1 and TRBJ1-1; 7 nucleotides align to TRBD1. J gave up 5 bases and V 4 bases, and 10 bases lay outside the gene matches. Germline V gene lookup returns CDR1 DFQATT and CDR2 SNEGSKA (reference sequence). This CDR3 has 14 residues. The DNA for the CDR3 is TGCAGTGCTACCGCCGGGCAGGGGGTTACTGAAGCTTTCTTT. It codes for CSATAGQGVTEAFF.

The chain recombines TRBV3-1 with TRBJ1-2; D is possibly TRBD1 (6 bases). V lost 4 bases and J lost 2, with 17 bases in between. CDR1 is LGHDT, CDR2 YNNKEL, per germline (reference sequence). The CDR3 runs 16 residues. Here the CDR3 DNA reads TGTGCCAGCAGCCCTGCTGGACAGATTCCCAACTATGGCTACACCTTC. Amino acid sequence: CASSPAGQIPNYGYTF.

The chain carries TRBV18 and TRBJ2-3; TRBD1 matches at 7 bases. The CDR3 spans 20 residues. V gave up 3 bases and J gave up 2 bases; unmatched junction bases: 20. The germline gives CDR1 KGHSH, CDR2 LQKENI. Written as DNA, the CDR3 is TGTGCCAGCTCACCTTCGGACAGGTTAGATTTTTGGCGCCTCACAGATACGCAGTATTTT. It specifies CASSPSDRLDFWRLTDTQYF. The variable domain in full, with the rest retrieved from reference TRBV18 and TRBJ2-3, is NAGVMQNPRHLVRRRGQEARLRCSPMKGHSHVYWYRQLPEEGLKFMVYLQKENIIDESGMPKERFSAEFPKEGPSILRIQQVVRGDSAAYFCASSPSDRLDFWRLTDTQYFGPGTRLTVL.

The J gene is TRBJ2-3, the V gene TRBV6-1; D is perhaps TRBD1 or TRBD2 (6 bases each). Germline V lookup: CDR1 MNHNS, CDR2 SASEGT. V was trimmed by 0 bases and J by 10 bases, leaving 17 bases between them. The CDR3 loop spans 15 amino acids. CDR3 nucleotides: TGTGCCAGCAGTGAAGCAGGGGGGAGCCTGGATCCGCAGTATTTT. Its protein is CASSEAGGSLDPQYF.

The chain joins TRBV7-2 to TRBJ2-6, with TRBD1 as a possible D gene (6 bases). Trimming pared 2 bases from V and 0 bases from J, leaving 17 bases between. From germline, CDR1 is SGHTA and CDR2 FQGNSA. The CDR3 contains 19 residues. The DNA for the CDR3 is TGTGCCAGCAGCTTAAGGTCCGCATCAGGGGTCTCTGGGGCCAACGTCCTGACTTTC. Translated: CASSLRSASGVSGANVLTF.

J is TRBJ2-2 and V is TRBV7-2, with TRBD1 matching 7 bases. The J segment lost 7 bases and the V segment lost 5 bases, leaving 16 bases of the junction unmatched. Germline loops: CDR1 SGHTA, CDR2 FQGNSA. This CDR3 is built from 17 residues. The CDR3 DNA is TGTGCCAGCAGCCTTGTCAGGACAGGATCATCGGGCGGGGAGCTGTTTTTT. It encodes CASSLVRTGSSGGELFF.

V and J are TRBV12-3 or TRBV12-4 and TRBJ2-7; tentatively, D is TRBD1 (5 bases). Trimming took off 6 bases at V and 3 bases at J, with 15 bases between the two ends. The CDR3 contains 14 residues. CDR3 protein: CASSPATAFYEQYF. CDR3 nucleotides: TGTGCCAGCAGCCCCGCGACAGCATTCTACGAGCAGTACTTC.

This clonotype has more than one count but fewer than ten. DNA of the CDR3: TGTGCCAGCAGCTTAGGAGACAGAGAAGACGAGCAGTACTTC. Protein product: CASSLGDREDEQYF. The chain carries TRBV7-8 and TRBJ2-4, with D possibly being TRBD1 (5 bases). The J call may be wrong; the DNA end is better matched by TRBJ2-7. The CDR3 covers 14 residues. In germline, CDR1 is SGHVS, CDR2 FQNEAQ.

This chain joins TRBV7-9 and TRBJ2-5; no clear D gene. CDR1 SEHNR and CDR2 FQNEAQ come from the germline V gene (reference sequence). Trimming shortened V by 5 bases and J by 5 bases, and 6 bases separated the two germline ends. CDR3 size: 11 residues. For the CDR3, the DNA is TGTGCCAGCAGCGATAGCGAGACCCAGTACTTC. Translation: CASSDSETQYF.

Only a few counts were recorded for this clonotype. This chain connects TRBV3-1 to TRBJ1-1; D is perhaps TRBD1 (6 bases). V was pared by 3 bases and J by 1 base, with 12 bases between. The CDR3 totals 15 residues. Germline V CDR1 and CDR2: LGHDT, YNNKEL (reference sequence). The CDR3 spells CASSQSKQGNTEAFF. CDR3 nucleotides: TGTGCCAGCAGCCAGTCTAAACAGGGGAACACTGAAGCTTTCTTT.

V gene TRBV10-3 combines with J gene TRBJ1-1, with 8 nucleotides matching TRBD1. With V trimmed by 6 bases and J by 4 bases, 7 bases remained unmatched. The CDR3 is made up of 14 amino acids. Germline-derived CDR1 and CDR2 are ENHRY and SYGVKD. The CDR3 sequence is CAIRPTGESTEAFF. In DNA form, the CDR3 reads TGTGCCATCAGACCGACAGGGGAGAGCACTGAAGCTTTCTTT.

The chain recombines TRBV7-9 with TRBJ1-5; 9 bases match TRBD1. J lost 1 base, V lost 3 bases, and 7 bases had no gene match. The CDR3 is 17 amino acids. CDR1 is SEHNR, CDR2 FQNEAQ, per germline (reference sequence). The CDR3, as DNA: TGTGCCAGCAGCTTTGGTGGGACAGGGATAAGCAATCAGCCCCAGCATTTT. It encodes CASSFGGTGISNQPQHF.

As regards this clonotype: Since no conserved phenylalanine or tryptophan closes the CDR3, a read error is the likely cause. The limits of the CDR3 on the DNA are not certain, so only TCRdb's listed CDR3 is given. This sequence joins TRBV20-1 and TRBJ1-2; the tabulated D call, TRBD1, remains unverified against the DNA. The CDR3 spans 14 residues, counting both ends. CDR1 is DFQATT and CDR2 is SNEGSKA in the germline V gene (reference sequence). CDR3: CSASDREFNYGHTV.

This clonotype occurred a few times. The gene calls are TRBV28 and TRBJ2-4; 8 bases align to TRBD1. The trim removed 8 bases at V and 6 bases at J, leaving 9 bases unmatched. Germline V gives CDR1 MDHEN, CDR2 SYDVKM. The CDR3 has 14 residues. The CDR3 coding sequence is TGTGCCAGCGCCGGACAGGGATTCGGAAACATTCAGTACTTC. Its protein product is CASAGQGFGNIQYF.

The rearrangement uses TRBV4-1 and TRBJ1-5, with D tentatively TRBD1 (5 bases). There are 16 residues in the CDR3. Germline V lookup: CDR1 MGHRA, CDR2 YSYEKL. V lost 4 bases and J lost 3, with 16 bases in between. CDR3 coding DNA: TGCGCCAGCAGCCCACAAGGGGCCCTGACCAATCAGCCCCAGCATTTT. Translated, it gives CASSPQGALTNQPQHF.

The chain joins TRBV2 to TRBJ1-2; D is ambiguous. The CDR3 has 17 amino acids. V lost 5 bases to trimming and J lost 2 bases, with 21 bases between them. The germline gives CDR1 SNHLY, CDR2 FYNNEI. This CDR3 is CASSNSLIPHENYGYTF. The CDR3 DNA reads as TGTGCCAGCAGTAATAGCCTCATCCCACATGAGAACTATGGCTACACCTTC.

This clonotype was picked up a small number of times. V is TRBV20-1 and J is TRBJ1-2; D is ambiguous. The CDR3 totals 13 residues. The V end was cut by 3 bases, the J end by 8 bases, with 16 bases between. From germline, CDR1 is DFQATT and CDR2 SNEGSKA (reference sequence). The CDR3 is CSASPNPLGGYTF. The CDR3 nucleotides are TGCAGTGCTAGCCCAAACCCTCTCGGAGGCTACACCTTC.

The chain joins TRBV2 to TRBJ1-3, with no clear D. The V gene's germline CDR1 is SNHLY and CDR2 FYNNEI. This CDR3 contains 12 residues. Trimming pared 2 bases from V and 7 bases from J, leaving 6 bases between. The CDR3 sequence: CASSEWQNTIYF. As DNA, the CDR3 is TGTGCCAGCAGTGAATGGCAGAACACCATATATTTT.

This rearrangement joins TRBV5-5 to TRBJ1-4; the D is unclear. Trimming took 3 bases from V and 1 from J, leaving 10 bases between them. Germline assignment: CDR1 SGHKS and CDR2 YYEKEE (reference sequence). CDR3 length: 15 residues. Here the CDR3 reads CASSYGGGTNEKLFF. CDR3 bases: TGTGCCAGCAGCTACGGTGGAGGAACTAATGAAAAACTGTTTTTT.

The rearrangement joins TRBV7-3 to TRBJ2-5; tentatively, D is TRBD1 (6 bases). CDR1 is SGHTA and CDR2 is FQGTGA in the germline V gene. V gave up 5 bases and J gave up 11 bases, with 24 bases separating them. This CDR3 spans 15 amino acids. The CDR3, as DNA: TGTGCCAGCAGCACCCAAACAGGGTTTGGTAATGAGCAGTACTTC. Residues: CASSTQTGFGNEQYF.

With respect to this clonotype: One end of the junction does not line up with germline, which may come from a read error. The gene calls are TRBV27 and TRBJ1-6; TRBD1 might be the D (5 bases). The CDR3 is 14 residues long. CDR1 is MNHEY and CDR2 is SMNVEV in the germline V gene (reference sequence). CDR3 bases: TGTGCCAGCAGTTTTCAGGGAAAAGGTTCACCCCCCCACTTT. This translates into CASSFQGKGSPPHF.

The V and J genes are TRBV12-3 or TRBV12-4 and TRBJ1-5; 8 positions match TRBD1. The V segment lost 10 bases and the J segment 6 bases; nucleotides outside the gene matches: 11. This CDR3 has 14 residues. The CDR3 bases are TGTGCCAAGCAGACAGGGGATTGTTCTCAGCCCCAGCATTTT. Translating gives CAKQTGDCSQPQHF.

The chain combines TRBV3-1 with TRBJ1-2; D is uncertain. CDR1 and CDR2 from the germline V gene are LGHDT and YNNKEL (reference sequence). Trimming took off 2 bases at V and 8 bases at J, with 18 bases between the two ends. The CDR3 consists of 15 residues. The CDR3 protein is CASSQPNVGRRGYTF. The DNA for the CDR3 is TGTGCCAGCAGCCAACCCAATGTTGGGCGTCGGGGCTACACCTTC.

The chain uses TRBV4-3 and TRBJ1-4; weak D call: TRBD1 (6 bases). V lost 1 base and J 7 bases, leaving 16 bases between the germline ends. Germline V gene lookup returns CDR1 LGHNA and CDR2 YSLEER. The CDR3 is made up of 16 amino acids. The CDR3, as DNA: TGCGCCAGCAGCCAAGCCCAGGGGATCAAGAGTGAAAAACTGTTTTTT. It codes for CASSQAQGIKSEKLFF.